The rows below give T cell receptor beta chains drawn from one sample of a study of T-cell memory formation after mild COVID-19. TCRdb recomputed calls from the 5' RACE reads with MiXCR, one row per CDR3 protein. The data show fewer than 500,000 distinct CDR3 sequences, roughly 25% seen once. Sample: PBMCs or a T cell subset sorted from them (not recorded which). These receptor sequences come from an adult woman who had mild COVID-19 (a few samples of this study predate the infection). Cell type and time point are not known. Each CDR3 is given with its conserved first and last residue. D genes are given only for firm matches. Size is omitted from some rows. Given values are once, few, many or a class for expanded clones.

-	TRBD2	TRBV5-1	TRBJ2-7	TGCGCCAGCAGCTTACTAGCGGGGGGATCCTCCTACGAGCAGTACTTC	CASSLLAGGSSYEQYF
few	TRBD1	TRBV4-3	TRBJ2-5	TGCGCCAGCAGCCGGTGGACAGGTCAAGAGACCCAGTACTTC	CASSRWTGQETQYF
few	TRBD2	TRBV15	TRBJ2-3	TGTGCCACCAGCAGAGAGCTGAAACTAGCGGGGGACACAGATACGCAGTATTTT	CATSRELKLAGDTDTQYF
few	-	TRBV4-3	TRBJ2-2	TGCGCCAGCAGCCACAAAGCGGCCGTCACGGGGGAGCTGTTTTTT	CASSHKAAVTGELFF
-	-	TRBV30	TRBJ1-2	TGTGCCTGGAGGGCAGTCGGAGGCTACACCTTC	CAWRAVGGYTF
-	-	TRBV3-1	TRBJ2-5	TGTGCCAGCAGCCAAGGTACAGCCGCGGAGACCCAGTACTTC	CASSQGTAAETQYF
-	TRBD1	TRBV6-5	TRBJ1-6	TGTGCCAGCAGTACCGGGACAGGATACTATAATTCACCCCTCCACTTT	CASSTGTGYYNSPLHF
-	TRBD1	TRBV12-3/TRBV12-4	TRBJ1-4	TGTGCCAGCAGTTTCTCGGGACAGTCTAATGAAAAACTGTTTTTT	CASSFSGQSNEKLFF
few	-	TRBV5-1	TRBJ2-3	TGCGCCAGCAGCTTGGACGGGGACATCCAGTATTTT	CASSLDGDIQYF
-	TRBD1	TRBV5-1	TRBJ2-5	TGCGCCAGCAGCTTCGGGACAGTGAAAGAGACCCAGTACTTC	CASSFGTVKETQYF
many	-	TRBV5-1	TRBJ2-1	TGCGCCAGCAGCTTGGACAACAATGAGCAGTTCTTC	CASSLDNNEQFF
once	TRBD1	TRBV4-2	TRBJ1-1	TGTGCCAGCAGCCTCGCGGACAGGGCGAACACTGAAGCTTTCTTT	CASSLADRANTEAFF
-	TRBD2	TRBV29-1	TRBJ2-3	TGCAGCGCCTCGACTAGCGGTATAGAAACAGATACGCAGTATTTT	CSASTSGIETDTQYF
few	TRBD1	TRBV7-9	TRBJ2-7	TGTGCCAGCAGCTCGGGACAGTCGATAATGGGGGAGCAGTACTTC	CASSSGQSIMGEQYF
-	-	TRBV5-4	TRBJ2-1	TGTGCCAGCAGCTTGTACCAGGGTGCCTACAATGAGCAGTTCTTC	CASSLYQGAYNEQFF
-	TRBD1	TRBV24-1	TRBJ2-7	TGTGCCACCAGTGATCGGGACAGAGCCTACGAGCAGTACTTC	CATSDRDRAYEQYF
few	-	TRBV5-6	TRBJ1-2	TGTGCCAGCAGCTCACCCTCCGGGGGCCCCCTCTCCGGCTACACCTTC	CASSSPSGGPLSGYTF
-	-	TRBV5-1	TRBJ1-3	TGCGCCAGCAGCAACGGGCAGGAGTCTGGAAACACCATATATTTT	CASSNGQESGNTIYF
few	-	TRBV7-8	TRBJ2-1	TGTGCCAGCAGCTTACTCAGGGGCCCCTACAATGAGCAGTTCTTC	CASSLLRGPYNEQFF
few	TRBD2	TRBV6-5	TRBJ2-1	TGTGCCAGCAGGCTAGCGGGGGCGAACAATGAGCAGTTCTTC	CASRLAGANNEQFF
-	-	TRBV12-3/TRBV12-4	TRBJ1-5	TGTGCCAGCAGTTTAGGGGGCCAGGGATATCAGCCCCAGCATTTT	CASSLGGQGYQPQHF
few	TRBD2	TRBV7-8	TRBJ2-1	TGTGCCAGCAGCTCCGCAGGTGGGGGGGTACGAGGCGATGAGCAGTTCTTC	CASSSAGGGVRGDEQFF
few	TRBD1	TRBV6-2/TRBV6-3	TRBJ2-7	TGTGCCAGCAGTTACGCAGGGGGCAACGAGCAGTACTTC	CASSYAGGNEQYF
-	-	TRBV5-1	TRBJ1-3	TGCGCCAGCAGCTTGGGGCCGTCGGGGACTGGAAACACCATATATTTT	CASSLGPSGTGNTIYF
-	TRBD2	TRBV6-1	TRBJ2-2	TGTGCCAGCAGTCGCGGAGTAGCGGGGGGGCACACCGGGGAGCTGTTTTTT	CASSRGVAGGHTGELFF
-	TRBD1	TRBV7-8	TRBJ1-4	TGTGCCAGCGGGAGATCACGGACAGGGTGGGATAATGAAAAACTGTTTTTT	CASGRSRTGWDNEKLFF
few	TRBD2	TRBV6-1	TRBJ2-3	TGTGCCAGCAGTCAGTATAGGACTAGCGGAAACACAGATACGCAGTATTTT	CASSQYRTSGNTDTQYF
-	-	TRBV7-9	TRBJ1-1	TGTGCCAGCACCCCAGGGAAGGGGATGAACACTGAAGCTTTCTTT	CASTPGKGMNTEAFF
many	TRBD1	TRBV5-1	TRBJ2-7	TGTGCCAGCTCGCCCGGGACAGGGGGCTCCTACGAGCAGTACTTC	CASSPGTGGSYEQYF
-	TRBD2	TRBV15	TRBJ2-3	TGTGCCACCAGCAGAATAGCGGGAAGCACAGATACGCAGTATTTT	CATSRIAGSTDTQYF
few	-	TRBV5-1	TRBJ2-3	TGCGCCAGCAGCGAGGGGGGGACAGATACGCAGTATTTT	CASSEGGTDTQYF
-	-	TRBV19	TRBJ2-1	TGTGCCAGTAGTGGGGGATACAATGAGCAGTTCTTC	CASSGGYNEQFF
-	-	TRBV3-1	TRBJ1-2	TGTGCCAGCAGCCAAGTAATCCAGGGCGTATATGGCTACACCTTC	CASSQVIQGVYGYTF
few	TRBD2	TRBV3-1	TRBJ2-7	TGTGCCAGCAGCCAAGATCGGGCTAGCGGGCGCTACGAGCAGTACTTC	CASSQDRASGRYEQYF
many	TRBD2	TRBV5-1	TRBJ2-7	TGCGCCAGCAGCTTAAGATCCGGGACTAGCGTTCAACCCCCCTACGAGCAGTACTTC	CASSLRSGTSVQPPYEQYF
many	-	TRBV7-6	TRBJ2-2	TGTGCCAGCAGCTCGAACACCGGGGAGCTGTTTTTT	CASSSNTGELFF
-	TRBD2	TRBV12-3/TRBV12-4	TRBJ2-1	TGTGCCAGCAGTCCGGGACTAGCGGGAGATTCTTACAATGAGCAGTTCTTC	CASSPGLAGDSYNEQFF
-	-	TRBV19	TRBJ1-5	TGTGCCAGTAGTACCCCCTGGGACGCCCGGGGTCAGCCCCAGCATTTT	CASSTPWDARGQPQHF
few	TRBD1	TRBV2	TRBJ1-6	TGTGCCAGCAGTGATTTGGGCATGACAGGGAGTTCACCCCTCCACTTT	CASSDLGMTGSSPLHF
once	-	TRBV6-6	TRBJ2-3	TGTGCCAGCAGTTACAGGCAGGCAGATACGCAGTATTTT	CASSYRQADTQYF
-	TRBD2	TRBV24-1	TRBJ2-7	TGTGCCACCAGTGTTGGCGGGGGCTACGAGCAGTACTTC	CATSVGGGYEQYF
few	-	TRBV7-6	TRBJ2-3	TGTGCCAGCAGCTACGCCCCAGCGGGTCTTGTCGGAGATACGCAGTATTTT	CASSYAPAGLVGDTQYF
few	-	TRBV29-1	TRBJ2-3	TGCAGCGTAGTTAGGGGGGATACGCAGTATTTT	CSVVRGDTQYF
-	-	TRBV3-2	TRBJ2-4	TGTGCCAGCAGCCAAGACCCAACGGGGGACGGGAGCCCGATCTCAAACATTCAGTACTTC	CASSQDPTGDGSPISNIQYF
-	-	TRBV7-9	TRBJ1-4	TGTGCCAGCAGCTTAGCTGCGTCAACTAATGAAAAACTGTTTTTT	CASSLAASTNEKLFF
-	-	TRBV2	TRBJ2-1	TGTGCCAGCAGTGGACAGCCTGCCTCCTACAATGAGCAGTTCTTC	CASSGQPASYNEQFF
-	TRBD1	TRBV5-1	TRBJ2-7	TGCGCCAGCAGCCAGGACAGGGGATACTCCTACGAGCAGTACTTC	CASSQDRGYSYEQYF
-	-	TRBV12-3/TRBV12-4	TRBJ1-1	TGTGCCAGCAGTTTTCAGGGCAAGGGAGCTTTCTTT	CASSFQGKGAFF
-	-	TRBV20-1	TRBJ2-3	TGCAGTGCTGATAGCCTCCCCCACACAGATACGCAGTATTTT	CSADSLPHTDTQYF
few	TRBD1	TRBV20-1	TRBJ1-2	TGCAGTGCTCACTTACGACAGGGGAGAGTCTATGGCTACACCTTC	CSAHLRQGRVYGYTF
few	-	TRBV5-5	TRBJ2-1	TGTGCCAGCACCGCGACTTACAATGAGCAGTTCTTC	CASTATYNEQFF
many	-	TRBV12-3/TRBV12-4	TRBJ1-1	TGTGCCAGCAGTCTGGGCCGGACTGAAGCTTTCTTT	CASSLGRTEAFF
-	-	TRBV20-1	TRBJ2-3	TGCAGTGCTGTCAATCTAGGGGAGGGCACAGATACGCAGTATTTT	CSAVNLGEGTDTQYF
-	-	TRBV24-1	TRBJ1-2	TGTGCCACCAGCTACCGGGACACCCTGGGTGGCTACACCTTC	CATSYRDTLGGYTF
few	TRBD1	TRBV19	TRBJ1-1	TGTGCCAGTAGTATCCTGACCGGGACAGCGAACACTGAAGCTTTCTTT	CASSILTGTANTEAFF
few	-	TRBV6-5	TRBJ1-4	TGTGCCAGCAGTTACCGGGGCGGCCCAACTAATGAAAAACTGTTTTTT	CASSYRGGPTNEKLFF
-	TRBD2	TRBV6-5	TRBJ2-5	TGTGCCAGCAGGCCAGCGGGAGGTGGGGAGACCCAGTACTTC	CASRPAGGGETQYF
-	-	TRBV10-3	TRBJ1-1	TGTGCCATCAGACGGACTCAGGCGAACACTGAAGCTTTCTTT	CAIRRTQANTEAFF